This TCR beta chain was retrieved from a study of T cell repertoires in cytomegalovirus infection. This clonotype was seen a handful of times. Antigen specificity is unknown. Each CDR3 protein is one row after TCRdb ran MiXCR on the reads. The table includes 75,000 to 95,000 distinct CDR3 sequences, about 45% detected once. Trimming took 8 bases from V and 7 from J; bases not matched to a gene: 9. CDR3 length: 13 amino acids. CDR1 is SGHVS and CDR2 is FNYEAQ in the germline V gene. The chain employs TRBV7-6 and TRBJ2-3, with TRBD1 identical over 7 bases. The sample in question was CD8+ T cells from cultured PBMCs, obtained from culture after CMV antigen stimulation. The source of this sequence is a human donor in good health (CMV status not recorded). Some clones in this sample may be carry-over from other donors' samples. Here the CDR3 DNA reads TGTGCCAGCCAAGCCGGGGACAGATATACGCAGTATTTT. As protein: CASQAGDRYTQYF.